This is a list of T cell receptor beta chains from one sample in a study of T cell changes during pregnancy in multiple sclerosis. The assay was immunoSEQ multiplex PCR, and TCRdb's table has in-frame clones only and misses some. The sample shows some 29,000 clones, approximately 90% of them seen only once. Here the sequenced sample was CD8+ T cells from peripheral blood mononuclear cells, taken before pregnancy. The receptors stem from a female donor with multiple sclerosis, enrolled in a pregnancy study. Each CDR3 is given with its conserved first and last residue. The D gene is left open where the match is weak. The listing skips clone size in some rows; elsewhere it reads once, few, many or a size class.

V,size,D,J,CDR3,DNA
TRBV28,NA,NA,TRBJ1-5,CASSPTDLEPQHF,TGTGCCAGCAGTCCTACTGACTTGGAGCCCCAGCATTTT
TRBV5-6,NA,TRBD1,TRBJ2-5,CASSGWDRVQETQYF,TGTGCCAGCAGCGGGTGGGACAGGGTCCAAGAGACCCAGTACTTC
TRBV27,NA,TRBD1,TRBJ1-1,CASSFAPGQGKAFF,TGTGCCAGCAGTTTTGCTCCGGGACAGGGAAAAGCTTTCTTT
TRBV27,NA,NA,TRBJ1-1,CASSLSRGGTEAFF,TGTGCCAGCAGTTTATCACGGGGGGGAACTGAAGCTTTCTTT
TRBV27,few,NA,TRBJ1-2,CASSLSAGDYINGYTF,TGTGCCAGCAGTTTATCCGCAGGGGACTACATAAATGGCTACACCTTC
TRBV12-5,NA,TRBD1,TRBJ2-4,CASGPWTGGDIQYF,TGTGCTAGTGGTCCATGGACAGGGGGAGACATTCAGTACTTC
TRBV4-3,NA,TRBD2,TRBJ2-2,CASSQEILAGGTGELFF,TGCGCCAGCAGCCAAGAAATACTAGCGGGGGGGACCGGGGAGCTGTTTTTT
TRBV29-1,NA,NA,TRBJ2-1,CSFGQPDSYNEQFF,TGCAGCTTCGGACAGCCCGACTCCTACAATGAGCAGTTCTTC
TRBV5-6,NA,NA,TRBJ1-1,CASSLRGTEAFF,TGTGCCAGCAGCTTGAGGGGGACTGAAGCTTTCTTT
TRBV2,NA,NA,TRBJ2-3,CASRAIRGTSTDTQYF,TGTGCCAGCAGGGCCATCCGGGGTACTAGCACAGATACGCAGTATTTT
TRBV9,NA,NA,TRBJ1-2,CASSVPLGPHLYGYTF,TGTGCCAGCAGCGTCCCCCTGGGGCCCCATTTGTATGGCTACACCTTC
TRBV5-6,NA,TRBD2,TRBJ2-7,CASSLGTSGSYEQYF,TGTGCCAGCAGCTTAGGGACTAGCGGGAGCTACGAGCAGTACTTC
TRBV6-1,NA,TRBD1,TRBJ2-2,CASSEYGTGLSGELFF,TGTGCCAGCAGTGAATACGGGACAGGGCTCTCCGGGGAGCTGTTTTTT
TRBV25-1,once,TRBD1,TRBJ2-5,CASSDITGEQETQYF,TGTGCCAGCAGTGACATCACAGGGGAGCAAGAGACCCAGTACTTC
TRBV11-2,NA,NA,TRBJ2-7,CASSFDGNYEQYF,TGTGCCAGCAGCTTCGACGGGAACTACGAGCAGTACTTC
TRBV27,once,NA,TRBJ1-5,CASTPDRLQPQHF,TGTGCCAGCACCCCGGACAGACTTCAGCCCCAGCATTTT
TRBV11-3,NA,TRBD2,TRBJ2-2,CASSPRLAGNTGELFF,TGTGCCAGCAGCCCTCGACTAGCGGGGAACACCGGGGAGCTGTTTTTT
TRBV29-1,few,NA,TRBJ1-1,CSVIGGNTEAFF,TGCAGCGTTATCGGGGGTAACACTGAAGCTTTCTTT
TRBV4-1,once,NA,TRBJ2-7,CASSQEETASYEQYF,TGCGCCAGCAGCCAAGAGGAGACCGCTTCCTACGAGCAGTACTTC
TRBV7-2,NA,TRBD2,TRBJ2-3,CASSLVAGGSSDTQYF,TGTGCCAGCAGCTTAGTAGCGGGAGGGTCCTCAGATACGCAGTATTTT
TRBV6-1,once,NA,TRBJ2-7,CASSPDSSGSYEQYF,TGTGCCAGCAGCCCGGATTCGAGCGGGTCCTACGAGCAGTACTTC
TRBV7-8,NA,TRBD1,TRBJ2-3,CASSLVGTGFTDTQYF,TGTGCCAGCAGCTTAGTCGGGACAGGGTTTACAGATACGCAGTATTTT
TRBV5-6,NA,NA,TRBJ2-1,CASSLDSSYNEQFF,TGTGCCAGCAGCTTGGATAGCTCCTACAATGAGCAGTTCTTC
TRBV27,NA,NA,TRBJ1-1,CASSWGGNTEAFF,TGTGCCAGCAGCTGGGGGGGCAACACTGAAGCTTTCTTT
TRBV5-1,NA,TRBD1,TRBJ2-2,CASSLTGDNTGELFF,TGCGCCAGCAGCTTAACAGGGGATAACACCGGGGAGCTGTTTTTT
TRBV7-9,NA,TRBD1,TRBJ2-7,CASSLGGQGLPEQYF,TGTGCCAGCAGCTTAGGCGGACAGGGGCTCCCCGAGCAGTACTTC
TRBV9,NA,NA,TRBJ1-1,CASSVGWGDPEAFF,TGTGCCAGCAGCGTAGGATGGGGAGATCCTGAAGCTTTCTTT
TRBV7-9,few,NA,TRBJ1-6,CASSRDTSPLHF,TGTGCCAGCAGCCGGGACACCTCACCCCTCCACTTT
TRBV6-5,NA,TRBD1,TRBJ2-1,CASSTTGVWNEQFF,TGTGCCAGCAGTACAACAGGGGTTTGGAATGAGCAGTTCTTC
TRBV10-3,NA,NA,TRBJ1-3,CAISDPPDGNTIYF,TGTGCCATCAGTGACCCGCCAGATGGAAACACCATATATTTT
TRBV6-5,NA,NA,TRBJ2-5,CASSYSPVTAGETQYF,TGTGCCAGCAGTTACTCGCCCGTGACAGCTGGAGAGACCCAGTACTTC
TRBV13,NA,TRBD1,TRBJ1-1,CASTYRGPEDTEAFF,TGTGCCAGCACCTACAGGGGCCCAGAGGACACTGAAGCTTTCTTT
TRBV6-4,once,TRBD1,TRBJ2-2,CASSDAGQGPGELFF,TGTGCCAGCAGTGACGCGGGACAGGGTCCCGGGGAGCTGTTTTTT
TRBV10-3,NA,TRBD1,TRBJ1-1,CAIRPGQGFTEAFF,TGTGCCATCAGGCCGGGACAGGGGTTCACTGAAGCTTTCTTT
TRBV19,NA,TRBD1,TRBJ2-7,CASSGTGIPEQYF,TGTGCCAGTAGCGGGACAGGCATTCCCGAGCAGTACTTC
TRBV7-9,few,TRBD1,TRBJ1-2,CASSSRGLFGYTF,TGTGCCAGCAGCTCCAGGGGGCTTTTTGGCTACACCTTC
TRBV10-2,NA,TRBD1,TRBJ2-7,CASRQGYEQYF,TGCGCCAGTAGACAGGGGTACGAGCAGTACTTC
TRBV28,NA,TRBD1,TRBJ2-7,CASSLVGTGGPYEQYF,TGTGCCAGCAGTTTGGTGGGGACAGGGGGACCCTACGAGCAGTACTTC
TRBV28,NA,TRBD1,TRBJ2-3,CASSFKTGGIDTQYF,TGTGCCAGCAGTTTCAAGACAGGGGGGATAGATACGCAGTATTTT
TRBV13,NA,TRBD1,TRBJ2-7,CASSSTGTEDYEQYF,TGTGCCAGCAGCTCTACCGGGACAGAAGACTACGAGCAGTACTTC
TRBV27,NA,TRBD1,TRBJ2-1,CASTNQGAYNEQFF,TGTGCCAGCACCAACCAGGGGGCTTACAATGAGCAGTTCTTC
TRBV6-4,NA,NA,TRBJ1-6,CASSDGTNSPLHF,TGTGCCAGCAGTGACGGGACAAATTCACCCCTCCACTTT
TRBV7-6,NA,NA,TRBJ2-7,CASSSLDASGAVYEQYF,TGTGCCAGCAGCTCCCTCGACGCCTCAGGGGCGGTCTACGAGCAGTACTTC
TRBV19,NA,NA,TRBJ1-1,CASTQNPGHLNTEAFF,TGTGCCAGTACCCAAAACCCGGGACACCTGAACACTGAAGCTTTCTTT
TRBV2,NA,NA,TRBJ1-1,CASSERVTANTEAFF,TGTGCCAGCAGTGAACGAGTCACCGCGAACACTGAAGCTTTCTTT
TRBV7-6,NA,NA,TRBJ2-2,CASSLEQDANTGELFF,TGTGCCAGCAGCTTAGAACAGGATGCGAACACCGGGGAGCTGTTTTTT
TRBV7-9,once,NA,TRBJ1-1,CASSFGGENTEAFF,TGTGCCAGCAGCTTTGGGGGGGAGAACACTGAAGCTTTCTTT